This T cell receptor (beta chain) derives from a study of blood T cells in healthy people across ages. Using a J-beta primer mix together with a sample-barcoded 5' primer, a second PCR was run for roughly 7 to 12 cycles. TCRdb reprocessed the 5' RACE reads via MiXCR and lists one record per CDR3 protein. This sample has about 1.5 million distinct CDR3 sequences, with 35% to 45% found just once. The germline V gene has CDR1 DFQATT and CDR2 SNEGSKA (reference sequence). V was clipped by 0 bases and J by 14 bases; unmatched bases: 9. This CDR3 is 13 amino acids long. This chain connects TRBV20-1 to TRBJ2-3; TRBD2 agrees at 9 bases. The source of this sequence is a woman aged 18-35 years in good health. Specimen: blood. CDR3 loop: CSARDLIRGRGYF. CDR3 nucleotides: TGCAGTGCTAGAGATCTGATTCGCGGGAGGGGGTATTTT.